The sequence of this T cell receptor beta chain was determined in a study of control samples from healthy donors and cancer patients. Germline CDR1 is LNHDA and CDR2 is SQIVND (reference sequence). V lost 10 bases to trimming and J lost 3 bases; unmatched junction nucleotides: 5. CDR3 size: 13 residues. The data were produced by immunoSEQ multiplex PCR, yet TCRdb's version contains in-frame clones alone and is incomplete. The repertoire holds about 41,000 clones, with 94% as singletons. Material: blood. The chain recombines TRBV19 with TRBJ1-5, with 8 nucleotides matching TRBD1. The receptor comes from a man aged 55 to 70 in good health. The CDR3 region has the DNA TGTGCCACCCGGACAGGGACCAATCAGCCCCAGCATTTT. Amino acid sequence: CATRTGTNQPQHF.